These 19 T cell receptor beta chains came from one sample sequenced in a study of blood T cell repertoires in COVID-19. The repertoire was sequenced with immunoSEQ multiplex PCR; TCRdb's copy has only in-frame clones and lacks some. The top ten hold 10% of the sample, which has more than 300,000 clones, approximately 84% seen once. The sequenced sample consisted of PBMCs or T cells enriched from blood (not recorded which). The receptor set was obtained from a woman under 30 who had recovered from COVID-19.

The chain uses TRBV24-1 and TRBJ2-1, with 9 bases identical to TRBD2. V was clipped by 3 bases and J by 0 bases; unmatched bases: 2. The CDR3 contains 16 residues. Per the germline V gene, CDR1 is KGHDR and CDR2 is SFDVKD. The CDR3 DNA follows: TGTGCCACCAGTGATCTTAGCGGGGGCTCCTACAATGAGCAGTTCTTC. Amino acids: CATSDLSGGSYNEQFF.

V gene TRBV27 combines with J gene TRBJ1-1, with 11 bases that match TRBD1. Germline lookup yields CDR1 MNHEY and CDR2 SMNVEV (reference sequence). V lost 7 bases to trimming and J lost 4 bases; unmatched junction nucleotides: 11. This CDR3 has 16 amino acids. The CDR3, as DNA: TGTGCCAGCAAGACCCTCGGGGACAGGGGGTTCACTGAAGCTTTCTTT. It is translated as CASKTLGDRGFTEAFF.

The chain combines TRBV6-6 with TRBJ1-4; 7 bases match TRBD1. V dropped 6 bases and J dropped 6; count of bases not matched to a gene: 13. Germline CDR1 reads MNHNY; CDR2 reads SVGAGI (reference sequence). The CDR3 is made up of 16 amino acids. CDR3 bases: TGTGCCAGCAGAGCCGGGACAGTATTTAGAGATGAAAAACTGTTTTTT. Encoded protein: CASRAGTVFRDEKLFF.

The chain is built from TRBV6-4 and TRBJ1-4; perhaps TRBD1 as D (6 bases). CDR3 length: 16 residues. Germline CDR1 reads MRHNA; CDR2 reads SNTAGT. V was cut by 2 bases and J by 8 bases, with 18 bases left in between. The CDR3 loop is CASSDRNKGEGEKLFF. DNA for the CDR3: TGTGCCAGCAGTGACCGCAATAAGGGGGAGGGAGAAAAACTGTTTTTT.

This clone was seen only once. The chain carries TRBV7-2 and TRBJ1-2; TRBD1 aligns across 7 bases. With 5 bases clipped from V and 3 bases from J, the junction kept 9 bases outside the gene matches. This CDR3 comprises 15 residues. Per germline, CDR1 SGHTA and CDR2 FQGNSA. CDR3 DNA sequence: TGTGCCAGCAGCAAAGGACAGGCAGCTGACTATGGCTACACCTTC. It is translated as CASSKGQAADYGYTF. Based on the CDR3 plus reference TRBV7-2 and TRBJ1-2, the full variable domain is GAGVSQSPSNKVTEKGKDVELRCDPISGHTALYWYRQSLGQGLEFLIYFQGNSAPDKSGLPSDRFSAERTGGSVSTLTIQRTQQEDSAVYLCASSKGQAADYGYTFGSGTRLTVV.

This rearrangement joins TRBV4-1 to TRBJ1-2, with D tentatively TRBD1 (5 bases). V was trimmed by 0 bases and J by 1 base, leaving 24 bases between them. This CDR3 region has 20 residues. Per germline, CDR1 MGHRA and CDR2 YSYEKL. The CDR3 DNA follows: TGCGCCAGCAGCCAAGATAGTTTCCAGCCAGGGAAGGGAGGTAACTATGGCTACACCTTC. Its translation: CASSQDSFQPGKGGNYGYTF.

V gene TRBV19 combines with J gene TRBJ2-7; perhaps TRBD1 as D (5 bases). The V gene's germline CDR1 is LNHDA and CDR2 SQIVND (reference sequence). The CDR3 runs to 13 residues. V lost 3 bases and J lost 3, with 9 bases in between. In DNA, the CDR3 is TGTGCCAGTAGTATCGATCAGGGCTACGAGCAGTACTTC. Translated, it gives CASSIDQGYEQYF.

The chain uses TRBV6-5 and TRBJ2-1; D may be TRBD1 (6 bases). This CDR3 is 15 amino acids long. Germline-derived CDR1 and CDR2 are MNHEY and SVGAGI. With 0 bases removed from V and 10 bases from J, the gap between germline ends came to 16 bases. The CDR3 DNA sequence: TGTGCCAGCAGTTACTCGTTATACAGAGGGGGAGAGCAGTTCTTC. This gives the protein CASSYSLYRGGEQFF.

The CDR3 nucleotides read TGTGCCAGCAGCTTACGGACAGACGATCAGCCCCAGCATTTT. Its translation is CASSLRTDDQPQHF. The chain has TRBV11-2 and TRBJ1-5; TRBD1 might be the D (6 bases). Trimming removed 2 bases from V and 5 bases from J, with 10 bases in between. Germline CDR1 SGHAT, CDR2 FQNNGV. CDR3 length: 14 residues.

The chain links TRBV18 to TRBJ1-3, with D maybe TRBD1 (5 bases). Germline CDR1 and CDR2: KGHSH and LQKENI. CDR3 length: 17 amino acids. Trimming shortened V by 4 bases and J by 1 base, and 17 bases separated the two germline ends. Written as DNA, the CDR3 is TGTGCCAGCTCACAGGCTCACTTCAGGGAATCTGGAAACACCATATATTTT. Amino acid sequence: CASSQAHFRESGNTIYF.

In this sample, this clone turned up once. This sequence joins TRBV3-1 (or the pseudogene TRBV3-2) and TRBJ2-5, with 14 bases that match TRBD2. CDR1 and CDR2 (germline): LGHDT, YNNKEL (reference sequence). The CDR3 is made up of 16 amino acids. Trimming at V came to 4 bases and at J to 4 bases, leaving 5 bases not matched to a gene. CDR3 sequence (DNA): TGTGCCAGCAGCCCTGCGACTAGCGGGAGGGTAGAGACCCAGTACTTC. Protein product: CASSPATSGRVETQYF.

This chain uses TRBV19 with TRBJ1-1, with D possibly being TRBD1 (6 bases). Germline assignment: CDR1 LNHDA and CDR2 SQIVND (reference sequence). Trimming removed 7 bases at V and 1 base at J, with 10 bases between. CDR3 size: 13 residues. CDR3: CASKKQGNTEAFF. The CDR3 nucleotides are TGTGCCAGTAAGAAACAGGGGAACACTGAAGCTTTCTTT.

V usage is TRBV6-4 and J usage is TRBJ2-2; TRBD1 might be the D (5 bases). Germline V gives CDR1 MRHNA, CDR2 SNTAGT. The ends were cut back, 5 bases at V and 5 bases at J, with 12 bases in the middle. The CDR3 is 14 residues long. CDR3 residues: CASSPGSGTGELFF. In DNA, the CDR3 is TGTGCCAGCAGTCCAGGGTCCGGAACCGGGGAGCTGTTTTTT.

This sequence joins TRBV2 and TRBJ1-5; a weak D match, TRBD1 (6 bases). This CDR3 is 14 amino acids long. Germline CDR1 and CDR2: SNHLY and FYNNEI. The ends were cut back, 6 bases at V and 4 bases at J, with 13 bases in the middle. The CDR3 region is CASRRDRLNQPQHF. CDR3 sequence (DNA): TGTGCCAGCAGGAGAGACAGGCTGAATCAGCCCCAGCATTTT.

V usage is TRBV7-9 and J usage is TRBJ2-5, with a possible D match to TRBD1 (5 bases). V dropped 0 bases and J dropped 5 bases, with 10 bases sitting between them. Germline V lookup: CDR1 SEHNR, CDR2 FQNEAQ (reference sequence). This CDR3 is built from 14 residues. The CDR3 DNA reads as TGTGCCAGCAGCTTAGCGGCGGACATGGAGACCCAGTACTTC. Amino acids: CASSLAADMETQYF.

This sequence joins TRBV6-5 and TRBJ1-1; TRBD1 aligns across 9 bases. The CDR3 contains 14 residues. The trim removed 6 bases at V and 5 bases at J, leaving 7 bases unmatched. The germline V gene has CDR1 MNHEY and CDR2 SVGAGI. Here the CDR3 reads CASSRDRVSTEAFF. The DNA of the CDR3 is TGTGCCAGCAGCAGGGACAGGGTTTCAACTGAAGCTTTCTTT.

This clone was found a few times. The chain carries TRBV6-5 and TRBJ1-4, with TRBD1 matching over 10 bases. Germline V CDR1 and CDR2: MNHEY, SVGAGI. This CDR3 has 13 amino acids. V trimming: 10 bases; J trimming: 7 bases; junction bases outside the gene matches: 6. CDR3 loop: CATSWDRGEKLFF. CDR3 coding DNA: TGTGCCACCTCGTGGGACAGGGGTGAAAAACTGTTTTTT.

The rearrangement links TRBV7-9 to TRBJ2-2; no clear D. CDR1 and CDR2 from the germline V gene are SEHNR and FQNEAQ (reference sequence). Trimming took 6 bases from V and 1 from J, leaving 12 bases between them. CDR3 length: 15 amino acids. CDR3 coding DNA: TGTGCCAGCAGAGGCGGCCTAGGGAACACCGGGGAGCTGTTTTTT. Encoded protein: CASRGGLGNTGELFF.

Written as DNA, the CDR3 is TGTGCCATCAGTGAGTCTGGCCAGCGGGCAGAGACCCAGTACTTC. It translates to CAISESGQRAETQYF. The chain combines TRBV10-3 with TRBJ2-5; possible D gene TRBD2, 6 bases. In germline, CDR1 is ENHRY, CDR2 SYGVKD. The CDR3 contains 15 residues. Trimming removed 0 bases at V and 4 bases at J, with 12 bases between.